This TCR beta chain appears in the sequencing data of a study of blood T cell repertoires in COVID-19. Study context: There were acute and convalescent COVID-19 samples, and they came from the United States, Italy and Spain.

J gave up 2 bases and V 0 bases, and 2 bases lay outside the gene matches. The CDR3 loop spans 16 amino acids. Germline loops: CDR1 SEHNR, CDR2 FQNEAQ (reference sequence). TCRdb keeps only in-frame clones here, not all; method: immunoSEQ multiplex PCR. The sample has about 190,000 clones, around 85% seen once. The source of this sequence is a man aged 30 to 45 with acute or convalescent COVID-19. The chain employs TRBV7-9 and TRBJ1-3, with TRBD1 matching over 9 bases. The specimen was peripheral blood. CDR3 in amino acids: CASSLAGQGTGNTIYF. In nucleotides, the CDR3 is TGTGCCAGCAGCTTAGCCGGACAGGGGACTGGAAACACCATATATTTT.